These 13 T cell receptor beta chains share one sample of origin, sequenced in a study of blood T cells in healthy people across ages. Using a J-beta primer mix together with a sample-barcoded 5' primer, a second PCR was run for roughly 6 to 12 cycles. TCRdb re-analysed the 5' RACE reads in MiXCR, keeping a single row per CDR3 protein. The sample has approximately 1.5 million distinct CDR3 sequences, under 55% seen once. The specimen was blood. These receptors all come from a woman aged 18-29 years in good health.

V is TRBV3-1 and J is TRBJ1-2, with 7 bases identical to TRBD1. J lost 7 bases, V lost 3 bases, and 8 bases had no gene match. Per germline, CDR1 LGHDT and CDR2 YNNKEL (reference sequence). The CDR3 loop spans 14 amino acids. The CDR3 nucleotides are TGTGCCAGCAGCCAGAGACAGGGTGGATCTGGCTACACCTTC. Amino acids: CASSQRQGGSGYTF.

The V and J genes are TRBV5-1 and TRBJ2-4; D uncertain. The CDR3 is 14 residues long. CDR1 is SGHRS and CDR2 is YFSETQ in the germline V gene. Between the trimmed V and J ends, which lost 4 bases and 7 bases, there was a span of 15 bases. The DNA for the CDR3 is TGCGCCAGCAGCGAGGTCCCGGGTTTGAACATTCAGTACTTC. This gives the protein CASSEVPGLNIQYF.

This clonotype was seen more than once but under ten times. The chain is built from TRBV11-3 and TRBJ2-1; TRBD2 matches at 13 bases. The CDR3 extends over 14 amino acids. Germline CDR1 SGHNT, CDR2 YENEEA. V lost 5 bases, J lost 10 bases, and 5 bases stayed unmatched. The CDR3 region has the DNA TGTGCCAGCAGCGGAACTAGCGGGAGGGGGGAGCAGTTCTTC. Protein product: CASSGTSGRGEQFF.

The chain has TRBV19 and TRBJ2-2; possible D gene TRBD1, 6 bases. Germline values: CDR1 LNHDA, CDR2 SQIVND (reference sequence). This CDR3 comprises 16 residues. The germline V and J ends were trimmed by 2 bases and 6 bases, with 16 bases remaining between them. CDR3 residues: CASSISTQGIAGELFF. The CDR3 DNA reads TGTGCCAGTAGTATATCGACACAGGGTATCGCCGGGGAGCTGTTTTTT.

This clonotype has at least ten counts. The V and J genes are TRBV5-1 and TRBJ2-7; TRBD1 might be the D (5 bases). The V and J ends lost 4 bases and 2 bases respectively, with 10 bases between them. Germline V lookup: CDR1 SGHRS, CDR2 YFSETQ. The CDR3 is 13 residues long. The CDR3 DNA reads TGCGCCAGCAGCCCATGGGGCCCCTACGAGCAGTACTTC. Protein sequence: CASSPWGPYEQYF.

The chain uses TRBV11-2 and TRBJ2-3; TRBD1 might be the D (5 bases). The germline V gene encodes CDR1 SGHAT and CDR2 FQNNGV. V lost 6 bases and J 0 bases, leaving 19 bases between the germline ends. CDR3 length equals 17 residues. The CDR3 here is CASSWGGVVGSTDTQYF. The CDR3 DNA sequence: TGTGCCAGCAGTTGGGGCGGAGTTGTGGGGAGCACAGATACGCAGTATTTT.

This clonotype was found a few times. The gene calls are TRBV20-1 and TRBJ1-5, with 9 bases fitting TRBD1. The CDR3 sequence is 13 residues long. Germline-derived CDR1 and CDR2 are DFQATT and SNEGSKA (reference sequence). The junction had 6 bases not matched to a gene; V was cut back by 6 bases and J by 6 bases. This chain's CDR3 is CSAPETGGQPQHF. The CDR3 DNA sequence: TGCAGTGCCCCCGAGACAGGGGGTCAGCCCCAGCATTTT.

This clonotype was counted between two and nine times. The chain is built from TRBV6-2 or TRBV6-3 and TRBJ2-7, with D perhaps matching TRBD1 (5 bases). The germline CDR1 and CDR2 sequences are MNHEY and SVGEGT. This CDR3 comprises 16 residues. V dropped 6 bases and J dropped 0 bases, with 18 bases sitting between them. The chain's CDR3 is CASSPIIDSHSYEQYF. The CDR3 bases are TGTGCCAGCAGCCCCATCATAGACAGCCACTCCTACGAGCAGTACTTC.

In this sample, this clonotype turned up a few times. The J gene is TRBJ1-2, the V gene TRBV7-2; D gene unclear. CDR1 and CDR2 from the germline V gene are SGHTA and FQGNSA. The CDR3 spans 15 residues. Trimming took off 6 bases at V and 1 base at J, with 15 bases between the two ends. CDR3 nucleotides: TGTGCCAGCAGGCGATGGCCAGACGGTAACTATGGCTACACCTTC. It specifies CASRRWPDGNYGYTF.

The V gene is TRBV7-2, the J gene TRBJ2-7, with D perhaps TRBD1 (6 bases). The length of the CDR3 is 14 residues. Trimming took off 5 bases at V and 6 bases at J, with 17 bases between the two ends. Germline V CDR1 and CDR2: SGHTA, FQGNSA. The CDR3 loop is CASSQPTGQIEQYF. In DNA form, the CDR3 reads TGTGCCAGCAGCCAACCGACCGGACAGATCGAGCAGTACTTC.

The gene calls are TRBV6-5 and TRBJ1-5; 7 nucleotides agree with TRBD1. CDR1 is MNHEY, CDR2 SVGAGI, per germline. V dropped 2 bases and J dropped 3; count of bases not matched to a gene: 4. CDR3 length: 15 residues. The CDR3 spells CASSYRQGYNQPQHF. In DNA form, the CDR3 reads TGTGCCAGCAGTTACAGACAGGGATACAATCAGCCCCAGCATTTT.

J is TRBJ2-5 and V is TRBV27; 10 positions match TRBD1. Germline trimming cut 4 bases from V and 1 base from J; bases unmatched to any gene: 6. The CDR3 totals 16 residues. The V gene's germline CDR1 is MNHEY and CDR2 SMNVEV (reference sequence). DNA of the CDR3: TGTGCCAGCAGTTCCCGACAGGGGGCACGCCAAGAGACCCAGTACTTC. Protein sequence: CASSSRQGARQETQYF.

This clonotype has more than one count but fewer than ten. The chain carries TRBV20-1 and TRBJ1-5, with D uncertain. Between the trimmed V and J ends, which lost 2 bases and 2 bases, there was a span of 7 bases. Germline V gene sequence: CDR1 DFQATT, CDR2 SNEGSKA (reference sequence). There are 13 residues in the CDR3. CDR3 sequence: CSARRARNQPQHF. The CDR3 DNA is TGCAGTGCTAGAAGGGCTCGCAATCAGCCCCAGCATTTT.